The present T cell receptor beta chain was sequenced within a study of T cells after yellow fever vaccination. Points from the study as a whole: In FACS-sorted repertoires, abundant clonotypes from the bulk population could appear as contaminants. The secondary response was weaker but peaked faster, day 5 versus 15. Boosting was followed by the reappearance of most primary-vaccination clones (roughly 96% CD4, about 89% CD8).

Concerning this clonotype: Antigen specificity is unknown.

Researchers made TCR cDNA using 5'RACE template switching, and this step added a universal primer site and UMIs. TCRdb used MiXCR to reprocess the 5' RACE reads, holding one entry per CDR3 protein. This sample has around 250,000 distinct CDR3 sequences, with less than 9% found just once. Germline V gives CDR1 SGHVS, CDR2 FQNEAQ. After removal of 5 bases from V and 8 bases from J, the junction contained 7 bases not matched to a gene. CDR3 length equals 15 residues. Sequenced here: CD4+ T cells sorted from PBMCs, sampled 15 days after the yellow fever booster vaccination. The clonotype originates from a man between 25 and 39 years old who received the YFV17D yellow fever vaccine. The rearrangement joins TRBV7-8 to TRBJ2-1, with 12 bases fitting TRBD2. DNA of the CDR3: TGTGCCAGCAGCCCGACTAGCGGGAGTCGGTATGAGCAGTTCTTC. This sequence encodes CASSPTSGSRYEQFF.